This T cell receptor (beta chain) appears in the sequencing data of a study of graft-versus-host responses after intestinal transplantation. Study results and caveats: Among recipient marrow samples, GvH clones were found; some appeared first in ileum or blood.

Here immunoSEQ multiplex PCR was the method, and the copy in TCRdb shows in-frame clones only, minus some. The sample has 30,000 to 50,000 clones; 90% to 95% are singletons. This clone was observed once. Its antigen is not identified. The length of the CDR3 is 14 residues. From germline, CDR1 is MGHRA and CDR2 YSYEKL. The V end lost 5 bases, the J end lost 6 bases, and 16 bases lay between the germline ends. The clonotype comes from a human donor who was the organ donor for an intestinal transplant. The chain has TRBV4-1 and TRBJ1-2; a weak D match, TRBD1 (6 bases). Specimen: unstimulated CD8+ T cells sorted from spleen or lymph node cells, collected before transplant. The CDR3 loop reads CASSLRGQYDGYTF. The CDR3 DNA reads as TGCGCCAGCAGCTTACGGGGGCAGTACGATGGCTACACCTTC.